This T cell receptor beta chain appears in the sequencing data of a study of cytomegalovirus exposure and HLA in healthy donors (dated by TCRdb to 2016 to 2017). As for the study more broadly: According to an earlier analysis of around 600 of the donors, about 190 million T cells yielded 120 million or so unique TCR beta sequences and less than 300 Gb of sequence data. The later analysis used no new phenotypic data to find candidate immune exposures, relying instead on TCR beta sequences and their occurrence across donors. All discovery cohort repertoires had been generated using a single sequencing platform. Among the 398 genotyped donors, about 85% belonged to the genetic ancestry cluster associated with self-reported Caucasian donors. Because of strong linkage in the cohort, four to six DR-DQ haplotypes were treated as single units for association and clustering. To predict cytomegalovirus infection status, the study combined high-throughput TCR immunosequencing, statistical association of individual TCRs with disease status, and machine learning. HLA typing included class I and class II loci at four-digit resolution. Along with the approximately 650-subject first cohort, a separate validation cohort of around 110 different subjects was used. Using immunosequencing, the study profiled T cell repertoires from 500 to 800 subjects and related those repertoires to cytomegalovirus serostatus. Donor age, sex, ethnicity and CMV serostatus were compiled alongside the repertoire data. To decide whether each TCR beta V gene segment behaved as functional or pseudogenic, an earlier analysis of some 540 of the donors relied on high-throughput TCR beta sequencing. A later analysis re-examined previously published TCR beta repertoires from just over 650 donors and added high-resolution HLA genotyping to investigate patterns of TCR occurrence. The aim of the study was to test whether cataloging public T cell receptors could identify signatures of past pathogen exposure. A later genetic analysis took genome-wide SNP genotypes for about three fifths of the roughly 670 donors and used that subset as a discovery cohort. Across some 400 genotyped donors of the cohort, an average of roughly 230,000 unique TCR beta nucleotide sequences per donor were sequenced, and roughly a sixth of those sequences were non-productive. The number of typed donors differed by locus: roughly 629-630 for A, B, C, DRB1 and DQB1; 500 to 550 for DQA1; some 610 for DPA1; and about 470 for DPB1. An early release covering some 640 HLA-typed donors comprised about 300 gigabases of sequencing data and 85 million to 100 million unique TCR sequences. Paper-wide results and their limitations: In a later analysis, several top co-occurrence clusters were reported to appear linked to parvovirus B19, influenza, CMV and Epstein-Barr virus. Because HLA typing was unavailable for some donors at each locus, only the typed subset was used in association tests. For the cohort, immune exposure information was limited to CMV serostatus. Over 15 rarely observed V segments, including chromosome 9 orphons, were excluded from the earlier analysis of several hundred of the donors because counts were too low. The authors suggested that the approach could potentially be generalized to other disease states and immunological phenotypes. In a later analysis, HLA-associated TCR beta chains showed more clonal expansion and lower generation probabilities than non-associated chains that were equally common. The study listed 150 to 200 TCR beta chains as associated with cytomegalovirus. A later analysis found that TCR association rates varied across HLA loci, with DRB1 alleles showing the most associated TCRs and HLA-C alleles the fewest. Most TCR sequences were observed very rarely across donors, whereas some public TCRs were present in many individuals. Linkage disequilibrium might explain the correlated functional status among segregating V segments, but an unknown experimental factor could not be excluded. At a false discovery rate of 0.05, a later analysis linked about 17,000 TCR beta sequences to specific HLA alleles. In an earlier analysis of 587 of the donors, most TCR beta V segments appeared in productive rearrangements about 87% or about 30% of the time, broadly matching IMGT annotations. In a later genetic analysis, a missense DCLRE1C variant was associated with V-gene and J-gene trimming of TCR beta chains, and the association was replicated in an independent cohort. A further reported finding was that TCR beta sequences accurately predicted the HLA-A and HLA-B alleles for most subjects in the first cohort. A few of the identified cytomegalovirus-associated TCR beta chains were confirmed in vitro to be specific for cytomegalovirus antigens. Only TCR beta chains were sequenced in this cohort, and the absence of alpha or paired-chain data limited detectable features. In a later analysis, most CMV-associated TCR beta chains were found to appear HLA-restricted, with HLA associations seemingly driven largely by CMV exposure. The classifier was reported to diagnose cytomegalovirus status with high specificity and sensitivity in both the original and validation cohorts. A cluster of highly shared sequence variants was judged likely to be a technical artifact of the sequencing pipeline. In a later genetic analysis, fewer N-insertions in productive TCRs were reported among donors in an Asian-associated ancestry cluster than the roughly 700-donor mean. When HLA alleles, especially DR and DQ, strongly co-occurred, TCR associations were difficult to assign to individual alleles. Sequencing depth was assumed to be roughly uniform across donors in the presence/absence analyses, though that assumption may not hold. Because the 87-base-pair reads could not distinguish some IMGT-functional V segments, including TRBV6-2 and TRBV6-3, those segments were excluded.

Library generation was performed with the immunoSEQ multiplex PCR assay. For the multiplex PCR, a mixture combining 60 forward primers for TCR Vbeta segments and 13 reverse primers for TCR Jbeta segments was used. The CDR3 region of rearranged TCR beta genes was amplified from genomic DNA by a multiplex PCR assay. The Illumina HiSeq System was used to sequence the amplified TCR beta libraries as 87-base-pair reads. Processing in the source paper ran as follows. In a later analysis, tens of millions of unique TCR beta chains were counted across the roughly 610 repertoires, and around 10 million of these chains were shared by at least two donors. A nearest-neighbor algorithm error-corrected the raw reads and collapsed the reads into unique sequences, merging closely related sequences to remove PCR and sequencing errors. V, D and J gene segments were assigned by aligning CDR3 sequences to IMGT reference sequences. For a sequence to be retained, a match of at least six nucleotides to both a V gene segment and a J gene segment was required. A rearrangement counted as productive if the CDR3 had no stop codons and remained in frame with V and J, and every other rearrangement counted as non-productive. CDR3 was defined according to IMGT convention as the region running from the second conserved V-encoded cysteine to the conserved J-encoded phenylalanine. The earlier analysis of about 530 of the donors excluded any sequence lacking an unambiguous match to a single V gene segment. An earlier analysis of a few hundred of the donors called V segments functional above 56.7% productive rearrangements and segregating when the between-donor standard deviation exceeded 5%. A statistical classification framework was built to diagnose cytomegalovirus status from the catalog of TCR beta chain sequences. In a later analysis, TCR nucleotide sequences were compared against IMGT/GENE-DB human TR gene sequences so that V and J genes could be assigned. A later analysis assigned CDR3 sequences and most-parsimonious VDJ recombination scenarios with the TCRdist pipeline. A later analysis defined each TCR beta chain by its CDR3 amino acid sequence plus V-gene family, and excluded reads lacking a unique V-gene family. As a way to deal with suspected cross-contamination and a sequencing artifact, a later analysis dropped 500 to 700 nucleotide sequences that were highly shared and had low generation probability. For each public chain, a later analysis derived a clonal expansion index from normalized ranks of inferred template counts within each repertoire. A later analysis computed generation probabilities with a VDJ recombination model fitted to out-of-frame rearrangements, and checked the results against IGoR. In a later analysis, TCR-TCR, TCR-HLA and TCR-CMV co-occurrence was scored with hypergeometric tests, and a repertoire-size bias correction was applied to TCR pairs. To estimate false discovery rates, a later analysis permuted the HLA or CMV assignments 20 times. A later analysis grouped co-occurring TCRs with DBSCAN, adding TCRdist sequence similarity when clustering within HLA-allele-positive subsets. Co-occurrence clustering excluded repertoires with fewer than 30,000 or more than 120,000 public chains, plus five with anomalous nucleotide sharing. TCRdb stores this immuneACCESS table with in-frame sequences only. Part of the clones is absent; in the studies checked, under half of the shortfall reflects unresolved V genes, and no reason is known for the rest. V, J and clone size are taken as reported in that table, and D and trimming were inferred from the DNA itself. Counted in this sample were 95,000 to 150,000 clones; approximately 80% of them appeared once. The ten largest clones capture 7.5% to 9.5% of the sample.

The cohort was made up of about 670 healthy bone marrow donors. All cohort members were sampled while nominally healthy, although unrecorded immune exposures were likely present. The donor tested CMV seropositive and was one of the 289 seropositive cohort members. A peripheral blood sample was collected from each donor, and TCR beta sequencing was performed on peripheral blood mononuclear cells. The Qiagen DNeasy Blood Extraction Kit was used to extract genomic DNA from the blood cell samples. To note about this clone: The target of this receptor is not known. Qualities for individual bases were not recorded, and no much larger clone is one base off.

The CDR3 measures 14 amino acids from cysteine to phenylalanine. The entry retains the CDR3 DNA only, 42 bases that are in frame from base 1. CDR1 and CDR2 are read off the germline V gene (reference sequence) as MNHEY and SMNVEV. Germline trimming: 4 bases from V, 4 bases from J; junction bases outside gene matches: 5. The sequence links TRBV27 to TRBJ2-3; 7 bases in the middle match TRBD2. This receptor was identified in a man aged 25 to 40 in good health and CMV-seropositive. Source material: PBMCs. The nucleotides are TGTGCCAGCAGTTCGGGACTATGGGCAGATACGCAGTATTTT. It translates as CASSSGLWADTQYF.